The 24 T cell receptor beta chains listed next were all sequenced from one sample in a study of low-dose radiotherapy and immunotherapy resistance in tumors. TRAV- and TRBV-specific primers were used for first-strand cDNA, which covered alpha and beta chains. Over around 19 PCR cycles, TCRs were amplified from a constant-region primer and V-primer adapter. TCRdb reprocessed the reads via MiXCR and lists one record per CDR3 protein. The table has some 57,000 distinct CDR3 sequences, approximately 25% seen once. The time point denotes: before trial treatment. Sequencing used PBMCs, obtained before treatment. Every receptor here comes from a male donor with prostate cancer.

This clonotype was observed a handful of times. A far larger clone is off by one base, so a read error is likely. The V and J genes are TRBV11-2 and TRBJ2-1; the D gene could be TRBD1 or TRBD2 (5 bases each). The CDR3 has 14 amino acids. CDR1 SGHAT and CDR2 FQNNGV come from the germline V gene. The V gene lost 5 bases and the J gene lost 10 bases, with 18 bases spanning the gap. The CDR3 sequence is CASSAAGTVPEQFF. The CDR3 DNA is TGTGCCAGCAGCGCCGCCGGGACGGTCCCCGAGCAGTTCTTC.

This clonotype was seen repeatedly, ten times or more. The chain uses TRBV4-1 and TRBJ1-6; TRBD1 is a possible D gene (6 bases). The CDR3 runs to 16 residues. The V gene's germline CDR1 is MGHRA and CDR2 YSYEKL. Trimming took off 0 bases at V and 5 bases at J, with 11 bases between the two ends. The CDR3 region is CASSQERGVNNSPLHF. For the CDR3, the DNA is TGCGCCAGCAGCCAAGAGAGGGGGGTCAATAATTCACCCCTCCACTTT.

This chain links TRBV20-1 with TRBJ2-7; the D is unclear. V lost 6 bases and J 8 bases, leaving 14 bases between the germline ends. Germline CDR1 DFQATT, CDR2 SNEGSKA (reference sequence). This CDR3 region has 11 residues. The CDR3 nucleotides read TGCAGTGCCCCCTCAAGGCACCAGCAGTACTTC. Its protein product is CSAPSRHQQYF.

V usage is TRBV6-2 or TRBV6-3 and J usage is TRBJ2-4, with a tentative D call TRBD1 (5 bases). CDR1 is MNHEY, CDR2 SVGEGT, per germline. The CDR3 is 13 residues long. V gave up 5 bases and J gave up 7 bases, with 12 bases separating them. CDR3 protein: CASSDGAGNIQYF. The CDR3 nucleotides read TGTGCCAGCAGTGATGGGGCAGGGAACATTCAGTACTTC.

A few counts support this clonotype. This likely reflects a read error, since a far larger clone is one base away. The chain combines TRBV2 with TRBJ2-7; D perhaps matches TRBD2 (6 bases). CDR1 SNHLY and CDR2 FYNNEI come from the germline V gene. The CDR3 loop spans 16 amino acids. The germline V and J ends were trimmed by 8 bases and 7 bases, with 27 bases remaining between them. CDR3 protein: CASGGVAASSYNEQYF. The CDR3 bases are TGTGCCAGCGGAGGGGTCGCGGCAAGCTCCTACAATGAGCAGTACTTC.

This clonotype was observed many times. This rearrangement joins TRBV2 to TRBJ2-1; D remains unclear. The V end lost 6 bases, the J end lost 7 bases, and 22 bases lay between the germline ends. Germline values: CDR1 SNHLY, CDR2 FYNNEI. The CDR3 has 16 amino acids. CDR3 nucleotide sequence: TGTGCCAGCAGCCCACCCTCGGACCGGGTGGGGAATGAGCAGTTCTTC. Encoded protein: CASSPPSDRVGNEQFF.

This clonotype was counted at least ten times. V usage is TRBV3-1 and J usage is TRBJ2-7, with D possibly being TRBD2 (6 bases). The CDR3 runs to 12 residues. V gave up 8 bases and J gave up 5 bases, with 13 bases separating them. The germline gives CDR1 LGHDT, CDR2 YNNKEL (reference sequence). The CDR3 bases are TGTGCCAGCTCCCATGGACTACACGAGCAGTACTTC. This codes for CASSHGLHEQYF.

This clonotype came up many times. V is TRBV5-4 and J is TRBJ2-1; D may be TRBD2 (5 bases). Per the germline V gene, CDR1 is SGHNT and CDR2 is YYREEE (reference sequence). CDR3 length: 12 amino acids. V dropped 0 bases and J dropped 9 bases, with 7 bases sitting between them. Here the CDR3 DNA reads TGTGCCAGCAGCTTGGGCGGGCTTGAGCAGTTCTTC. The encoded protein is CASSLGGLEQFF.

This clonotype appeared many times. The chain is built from TRBV5-1 and TRBJ1-1; no clear D. Germline V CDR1 and CDR2: SGHRS, YFSETQ. The CDR3 sequence is 13 residues long. V was cut by 5 bases and J by 2 bases, with 10 bases left in between. For the CDR3, the DNA is TGCGCCAGCAGAGAGGGATTCAACACTGAAGCTTTCTTT. As protein: CASREGFNTEAFF.

This clonotype was counted at least ten times. CDR3 region: CATSRGGREYEQYF. Here the CDR3 DNA reads TGTGCCACCAGCAGAGGCGGGAGAGAGTACGAGCAGTACTTC. The V gene is TRBV15, the J gene TRBJ2-7, with TRBD2 identical over 7 bases. The V segment lost 1 base and the J segment 4 bases; nucleotides outside the gene matches: 4. The CDR3 has 14 amino acids. The germline gives CDR1 LNHNV, CDR2 YYDKDF (reference sequence).

The J gene is TRBJ2-3, the V gene TRBV28; maybe TRBD2 (5 bases). Germline V gene sequence: CDR1 MDHEN, CDR2 SYDVKM. V lost 4 bases and J lost 0, with 8 bases in between. This CDR3 contains 14 residues. This CDR3 reads CASSSGISTDTQYF. Here the CDR3 DNA reads TGTGCCAGCAGTTCCGGGATTAGCACAGATACGCAGTATTTT.

In this sample, this clonotype turned up many times. The chain uses TRBV13 and TRBJ1-3; TRBD1 matches 7 bases. This CDR3 region has 15 residues. Trimming at V came to 5 bases and at J to 0 bases, leaving 4 bases not matched to a gene. Germline CDR1 reads PRHDT; CDR2 reads FYEKMQ (reference sequence). CDR3 DNA: TGTGCCAGCAGCGTGGGACAGCTCTCTGGAAACACCATATATTTT. It is translated as CASSVGQLSGNTIYF.

This clonotype has at least ten counts. V and J are TRBV19 and TRBJ2-5, with 7 bases identical to TRBD2. The trim removed 9 bases at V and 3 bases at J, leaving 10 bases unmatched. The CDR3 spans 14 residues. The germline V gene has CDR1 LNHDA and CDR2 SQIVND (reference sequence). CDR3 nucleotide sequence: TGTGCCAGCTCGGGCGGCCTAGCGGAAGAGACCCAGTACTTC. This translates into CASSGGLAEETQYF.

This clonotype showed up just a few times. V and J are TRBV9 and TRBJ2-5; 7 nucleotides align to TRBD2. This CDR3 has 17 residues. CDR1 and CDR2 from the germline V gene are SGDLS and YYNGEE. J was trimmed by 1 base and V by 0 bases; bases with no gene match: 9. This CDR3 reads CASSVDPPSGLQETQYF. Here the CDR3 DNA reads TGTGCCAGCAGCGTAGATCCCCCTAGCGGCCTCCAAGAGACCCAGTACTTC.

This clonotype was seen at least ten times. This chain links TRBV19 with TRBJ1-1; no reliable D call. V was shortened by 8 bases and J by 1 base, with 14 bases between the two germline ends. The CDR3 has 14 amino acids. Germline CDR1 LNHDA, CDR2 SQIVND (reference sequence). The CDR3 nucleotides read TGTGCCAGTCGTTCGCGCGAAGGGAACACTGAAGCTTTCTTT. It encodes CASRSREGNTEAFF.

This clonotype showed up just a few times. The V call is TRBV11-2, the J call TRBJ2-2, with 10 nucleotides matching TRBD2. Per the germline V gene, CDR1 is SGHAT and CDR2 is FQNNGV. The junction had 7 bases not matched to a gene; V was cut back by 5 bases and J by 4 bases. The CDR3 covers 16 residues. CDR3 amino acids: CASSQGLAGATGELFF. The CDR3, as DNA: TGTGCCAGCAGCCAAGGCCTAGCGGGGGCCACCGGGGAGCTGTTTTTT.

This clonotype occurred many times. The chain joins TRBV20-1 to TRBJ1-1; D gene uncertain. Trimming stripped 6 bases from V and 4 bases from J, with 15 bases between. This CDR3 spans 13 amino acids. The germline gives CDR1 DFQATT, CDR2 SNEGSKA (reference sequence). CDR3 sequence: CSAEDGRGTEAFF. The CDR3, as DNA: TGCAGTGCCGAGGACGGTCGGGGCACTGAAGCTTTCTTT.

The chain has TRBV12-3 or TRBV12-4 and TRBJ1-6, with TRBD1 identical over 7 bases. The CDR3 totals 15 residues. After removal of 7 bases from V and 5 bases from J, the junction contained 8 bases not matched to a gene. CDR3 nucleotides: TGTGCCAGCACCCCGGGGGACAGAGATAATTCACCCCTCCACTTT. It encodes CASTPGDRDNSPLHF.

This clonotype was recorded a few times. This sequence joins TRBV20-1 and TRBJ2-1; 11 bases match TRBD2. The CDR3 consists of 15 residues. The V and J ends lost 4 bases and 5 bases, in that order; junction bases with no gene match: 7. The germline V gene encodes CDR1 DFQATT and CDR2 SNEGSKA (reference sequence). CDR3 sequence reads: CSAIELAGEDNEQFF. The CDR3 DNA is TGCAGTGCTATCGAACTAGCGGGAGAGGACAATGAGCAGTTCTTC.

This clonotype was seen at least ten times. The chain combines TRBV15 with TRBJ2-5; D not certain. The germline V gene has CDR1 LNHNV and CDR2 YYDKDF (reference sequence). The ends were cut back, 3 bases at V and 0 bases at J, with 5 bases in the middle. The CDR3 sequence is 13 residues long. CDR3 sequence: CATSREYQETQYF. Written as DNA, the CDR3 is TGTGCCACCAGCAGGGAGTACCAAGAGACCCAGTACTTC.

The chain has TRBV29-1 and TRBJ2-3, with 10 positions matching TRBD2. The CDR3 has 13 residues. Germline V gives CDR1 SQVTM, CDR2 ANQGSEA. Losses at the gene ends were 5 bases for V and 8 bases for J; bases not matched to a gene: 7. CDR3 sequence reads: CSVTGTSVSTQYF. Here the CDR3 DNA reads TGCAGCGTTACCGGGACTAGCGTTTCTACGCAGTATTTT.

In nucleotides, the CDR3 is TGTGCCAGCATTTGGGGGACAGGGAGACTACGCACAGATACGCAGTATTTT. Translated: CASIWGTGRLRTDTQYF. This chain links TRBV28 with TRBJ2-3, with 9 positions matching TRBD1. There are 17 residues in the CDR3. The germline V gene has CDR1 MDHEN and CDR2 SYDVKM. With 7 bases clipped from V and 1 base from J, the junction kept 12 bases outside the gene matches.

The chain combines TRBV28 with TRBJ2-3, with a weak D call TRBD1 (5 bases). Per the germline V gene, CDR1 is MDHEN and CDR2 is SYDVKM. Trimming stripped 6 bases from V and 1 base from J, with 8 bases between. This CDR3 has 13 residues. The CDR3 sequence is CASRKQGTDTQYF. As DNA, the CDR3 is TGTGCCAGCAGAAAACAGGGCACAGATACGCAGTATTTT.

Comment on this clonotype: A read error likely explains this, since a far larger clone differs by one base. This rearrangement joins TRBV28 to TRBJ2-7; 9 positions agree with TRBD2. The end of the DNA aligns better with TRBJ2-1, so the J call may be wrong. Germline assignment: CDR1 MDHEN and CDR2 SYDVKM. This CDR3 is built from 20 residues. CDR3 sequence: CASSLHGTSRRIVGFGEQFF. The CDR3 DNA is TGTGCCAGCAGCCTTCACGGGACTAGCAGGAGGATTGTCGGGTTCGGTGAGCAGTTCTTC.